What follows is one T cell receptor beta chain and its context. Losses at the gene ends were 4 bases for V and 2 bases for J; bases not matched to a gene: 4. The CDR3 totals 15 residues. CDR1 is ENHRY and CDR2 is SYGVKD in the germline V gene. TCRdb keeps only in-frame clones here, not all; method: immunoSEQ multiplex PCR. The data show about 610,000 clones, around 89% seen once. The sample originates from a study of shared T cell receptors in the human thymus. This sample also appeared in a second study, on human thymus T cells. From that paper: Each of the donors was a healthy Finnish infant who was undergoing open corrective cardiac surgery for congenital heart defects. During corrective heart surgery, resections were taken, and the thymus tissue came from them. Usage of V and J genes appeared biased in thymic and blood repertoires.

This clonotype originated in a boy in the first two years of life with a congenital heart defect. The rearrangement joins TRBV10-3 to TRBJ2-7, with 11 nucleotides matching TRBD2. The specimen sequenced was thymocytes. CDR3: CAISGPTSGTYEQYF. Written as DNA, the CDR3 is TGTGCCATCAGTGGCCCGACTAGCGGGACCTACGAGCAGTACTTC.